These 24 T cell receptor beta chains came from one sample sequenced in a study of blood T cell repertoires in COVID-19. Sequenced by immunoSEQ multiplex PCR; TCRdb stores in-frame clones only, minus some. The sample has approximately 170,000 clones; roughly 80% are singletons. The sample was PBMCs or T cells enriched from blood (not recorded which). Every receptor here comes from a woman aged 45-59 years who had recovered from COVID-19.

The rearrangement uses TRBV5-4 and TRBJ2-1, with TRBD2 matching over 7 bases. In germline, CDR1 is SGHNT, CDR2 YYREEE (reference sequence). V gave up 1 base and J gave up 4 bases; unmatched junction bases: 5. This CDR3 region has 15 residues. The DNA for the CDR3 is TGTGCCAGCAGCTTGTGGCGGGGGATTTACAATGAGCAGTTCTTC. Protein: CASSLWRGIYNEQFF. Using reference TRBV5-4 and TRBJ2-1 for the parts outside the CDR3, the full variable domain is ETGVTQSPTHLIKTRGQQVTLRCSSQSGHNTVSWYQQALGQGPQFIFQYYREEENGRGNFPPRFSGLQFPNYSSELNVNALELDDSALYLCASSLWRGIYNEQFFGPGTRLTVL.

This clone was seen a single time. The chain joins TRBV11-2 to TRBJ1-1; D is uncertain. Germline V gene sequence: CDR1 SGHAT, CDR2 FQNNGV. The CDR3 is 15 residues long. Trimming took off 1 base at V and 10 bases at J, with 19 bases between the two ends. CDR3: CASSLGTVRRDGAFF. CDR3 in DNA: TGTGCCAGCAGCTTAGGCACAGTTCGTAGAGATGGAGCTTTCTTT.

The V gene is TRBV12-3 or TRBV12-4, the J gene TRBJ1-3, with D hard to call. The V end lost 2 bases, the J end lost 2 bases, and 4 bases lay between the germline ends. This CDR3 is built from 13 residues. DNA for the CDR3: TGTGCCAGCAGTTTATCAGCTGGAAACACCATATATTTT. It encodes CASSLSAGNTIYF.

V and J are TRBV20-1 and TRBJ1-4; D gene uncertain. Germline values: CDR1 DFQATT, CDR2 SNEGSKA (reference sequence). V was cut by 6 bases and J by 8 bases, with 10 bases left in between. This CDR3 is 11 amino acids long. CDR3: CSAHREEKLFF. The CDR3 DNA reads as TGCAGTGCCCATCGGGAAGAAAAACTGTTTTTT.

The rearrangement uses TRBV19 and TRBJ2-5, with 7 bases aligning to TRBD1. The CDR3 covers 14 residues. V trimming: 4 bases; J trimming: 1 base; junction bases outside the gene matches: 3. Germline CDR1 is LNHDA and CDR2 is SQIVND (reference sequence). CDR3 residues: CASSTRQGQETQYF. CDR3 DNA sequence: TGTGCCAGTAGTACCCGACAGGGCCAAGAGACCCAGTACTTC. Supplemented by reference TRBV19 and TRBJ2-5, the full variable domain reads DGGITQSPKYLFRKEGQNVTLSCEQNLNHDAMYWYRQDPGQGLRLIYYSQIVNDFQKGDIAEGYSVSREKKESFPLTVTSAQKNPTAFYLCASSTRQGQETQYFGPGTRLLVL.

The V and J genes are TRBV3-1 (or the pseudogene TRBV3-2) and TRBJ2-7, with 7 positions matching TRBD2. Germline CDR1 is LGHDT and CDR2 is YNNKEL (reference sequence). The CDR3 totals 17 residues. The trim removed 0 bases at V and 1 base at J, leaving 9 bases unmatched. The CDR3 nucleotides read TGTGCCAGCAGCCAAGAAGGGATGGGGCGGGGGTCCTACGAGCAGTACTTC. Amino acid sequence: CASSQEGMGRGSYEQYF.

The chain has TRBV6-5 and TRBJ2-1; tentatively, D is TRBD1 (5 bases). The CDR3 covers 14 residues. Germline V lookup: CDR1 MNHEY, CDR2 SVGAGI. The V end lost 7 bases, the J end lost 3 bases, and 13 bases lay between the germline ends. Written as DNA, the CDR3 is TGTGCCAGCAATTCAGGGTCAGGCTACAATGAGCAGTTCTTC. It encodes CASNSGSGYNEQFF.

This chain joins TRBV10-3 and TRBJ2-3, with 9 positions matching TRBD2. The CDR3 extends over 16 amino acids. J was trimmed by 0 bases and V by 11 bases; bases with no gene match: 12. In germline, CDR1 is ENHRY, CDR2 SYGVKD. CDR3: CAHGVEREDSTDTQYF. CDR3 nucleotides: TGTGCCCACGGTGTGGAGCGGGAGGATAGCACAGATACGCAGTATTTT.

V and J are TRBV7-8 and TRBJ2-1; 8 positions match TRBD2. J lost 6 bases, V lost 1 base, and 11 bases had no gene match. Germline loops: CDR1 SGHVS, CDR2 FQNEAQ. The CDR3 totals 17 residues. The CDR3 sequence: CASSLGRGAGAFNEQFF. In DNA form, the CDR3 reads TGTGCCAGCAGCTTAGGACGGGGAGCGGGAGCGTTCAATGAGCAGTTCTTC.

This chain joins TRBV30 and TRBJ1-1; D call uncertain. CDR3 size: 16 residues. Trimming took 0 bases from V and 3 from J, leaving 17 bases between them. Germline CDR1 reads GTSNPN; CDR2 reads SVGIG (reference sequence). CDR3: CAWSVRVEEAYTEAFF. The CDR3 DNA sequence: TGTGCCTGGAGTGTACGGGTCGAGGAGGCGTACACTGAAGCTTTCTTT.

The chain recombines TRBV19 with TRBJ1-5; 10 bases match TRBD1. In germline, CDR1 is LNHDA, CDR2 SQIVND (reference sequence). V was pared by 4 bases and J by 5 bases, with 5 bases of the junction left unmatched. This CDR3 region has 15 residues. The CDR3, as DNA: TGTGCCAGTAGTAGCTTCGGGACAGGGGATCAGCCCCAGCATTTT. Translating gives CASSSFGTGDQPQHF.

The CDR3 DNA is TGTGCCAGCTCGTTTCGACAGGGGGCGGGGACCGGGGAGCTGTTTTTT. Translated: CASSFRQGAGTGELFF. The rearrangement links TRBV25-1 to TRBJ2-2; 10 bases align to TRBD1. Per the germline V gene, CDR1 is MGHDK and CDR2 is SYGVNS. The CDR3 runs to 16 residues. V lost 8 bases and J lost 5; bases outside the gene matches: 11.

CDR3 nucleotide sequence: TGTGCCAGCAGTCCGACAGTAAGCACAGATACGCAGTATTTT. Its translation is CASSPTVSTDTQYF. This chain joins TRBV6-5 and TRBJ2-3, with a weak D call TRBD1 (5 bases). The V end was cut by 5 bases, the J end by 0 bases, with 9 bases between. Germline CDR1 MNHEY, CDR2 SVGAGI. The CDR3 consists of 14 residues.

The chain joins TRBV18 to TRBJ2-7; perhaps TRBD1 as D (5 bases). V lost 2 bases and J lost 3, with 20 bases in between. This CDR3 spans 17 amino acids. Germline V CDR1 and CDR2: KGHSH, LQKENI. The CDR3 region has the DNA TGTGCCAGCTCACCAGTTATCGAGTCCAGGGTGGTCTACGAGCAGTACTTC. It specifies CASSPVIESRVVYEQYF. The full variable domain, rest sourced from reference TRBV18 and TRBJ2-7, is NAGVMQNPRHLVRRRGQEARLRCSPMKGHSHVYWYRQLPEEGLKFMVYLQKENIIDESGMPKERFSAEFPKEGPSILRIQQVVRGDSAAYFCASSPVIESRVVYEQYFGPGTRLTVT.

This clone has only a few counts. The chain links TRBV28 to TRBJ1-4; D is ambiguous. The V end lost 8 bases, the J end lost 4 bases, and 14 bases lay between the germline ends. The germline gives CDR1 MDHEN, CDR2 SYDVKM. The CDR3 totals 14 residues. Written as DNA, the CDR3 is TGTGCCAGCTCAAGAGGGAGTTATAATGAAAAACTGTTTTTT. Protein: CASSRGSYNEKLFF.

V is TRBV28 and J is TRBJ2-4; 8 nucleotides align to TRBD2. Germline CDR1 is MDHEN and CDR2 is SYDVKM. The CDR3 spans 14 residues. The V and J ends lost 7 bases and 4 bases, in that order; junction bases with no gene match: 6. For the CDR3, the DNA is TGTGCCAGCATCGGGGGGGGCAGTAAAAACATTCAGTACTTC. It encodes CASIGGGSKNIQYF.

V gene TRBV10-3 combines with J gene TRBJ1-2; D is possibly TRBD1 (5 bases). Trimming pared 2 bases from V and 6 bases from J, leaving 7 bases between. The CDR3 is 12 residues long. Germline CDR1 is ENHRY and CDR2 is SYGVKD. CDR3 sequence: CAISEGGNGYTF. CDR3 in DNA: TGTGCCATCAGTGAGGGGGGGAATGGCTACACCTTC.

The rearrangement joins TRBV19 to TRBJ1-1; possible D gene TRBD1, 6 bases. CDR3 length: 14 residues. V was shortened by 9 bases and J by 0 bases, with 14 bases between the two germline ends. Germline V CDR1 and CDR2: LNHDA, SQIVND (reference sequence). CDR3 bases: TGTGCCAGCCATGGGGGCAGCCTGAACACTGAAGCTTTCTTT. Its translation is CASHGGSLNTEAFF.

The gene calls are TRBV7-9 and TRBJ2-1, with 8 bases fitting TRBD2. The germline V gene encodes CDR1 SEHNR and CDR2 FQNEAQ (reference sequence). The CDR3 contains 18 residues. V dropped 2 bases and J dropped 3; count of bases not matched to a gene: 12. The CDR3 DNA follows: TGTGCCAGCAGCTTAAGTTTGCAAAGCGGGAGCAGCTACAATGAGCAGTTCTTC. The encoded protein is CASSLSLQSGSSYNEQFF.

The chain couples TRBV2 to TRBJ2-2; no firm D call. This CDR3 is built from 14 residues. Germline CDR1 reads SNHLY; CDR2 reads FYNNEI. Trimming left V 5 bases short and J 4 bases short, with 11 bases between. This chain's CDR3 is CASSTRLATGELFF. DNA of the CDR3: TGTGCCAGCAGTACCAGGTTGGCCACCGGGGAGCTGTTTTTT.

The V and J genes are TRBV7-2 and TRBJ2-1; no clear D gene. Trimming took 1 base from V and 3 from J, leaving 10 bases between them. Germline V gene data show CDR1 as SGHTA and CDR2 as FQGNSA. This CDR3 is 15 amino acids long. The CDR3 coding sequence is TGTGCCAGCAGCTTAGGCGGCGGTCACTACAATGAGCAGTTCTTC. This sequence encodes CASSLGGGHYNEQFF.

This clone has more than one count but fewer than ten. V gene TRBV7-9 combines with J gene TRBJ1-1; D call uncertain. There are 14 residues in the CDR3. The ends were cut back, 6 bases at V and 1 base at J, with 12 bases in the middle. In germline, CDR1 is SEHNR, CDR2 FQNEAQ (reference sequence). The CDR3 is CASSFHTENTEAFF. CDR3 nucleotides: TGTGCCAGCAGTTTCCACACCGAGAACACTGAAGCTTTCTTT.

The genes are TRBV24-1 and TRBJ2-3; TRBD1 agrees at 8 bases. CDR1 is KGHDR, CDR2 SFDVKD, per germline. This CDR3 comprises 14 residues. With V trimmed by 12 bases and J by 0 bases, 7 bases remained unmatched. Written as DNA, the CDR3 is TGTGCCTCGCAGGGGGCCTCTAGCACAGATACGCAGTATTTT. Residues: CASQGASSTDTQYF.

This clone appeared many times. The chain employs TRBV29-1 and TRBJ2-7; 7 nucleotides match TRBD1. V dropped 4 bases and J dropped 5; count of bases not matched to a gene: 11. Germline CDR1 SQVTM, CDR2 ANQGSEA. CDR3 length: 14 residues. As DNA, the CDR3 is TGCAGCGTTGGCTACAGGGGAGCGATGAACGAGCAGTACTTC. Translated, it gives CSVGYRGAMNEQYF.